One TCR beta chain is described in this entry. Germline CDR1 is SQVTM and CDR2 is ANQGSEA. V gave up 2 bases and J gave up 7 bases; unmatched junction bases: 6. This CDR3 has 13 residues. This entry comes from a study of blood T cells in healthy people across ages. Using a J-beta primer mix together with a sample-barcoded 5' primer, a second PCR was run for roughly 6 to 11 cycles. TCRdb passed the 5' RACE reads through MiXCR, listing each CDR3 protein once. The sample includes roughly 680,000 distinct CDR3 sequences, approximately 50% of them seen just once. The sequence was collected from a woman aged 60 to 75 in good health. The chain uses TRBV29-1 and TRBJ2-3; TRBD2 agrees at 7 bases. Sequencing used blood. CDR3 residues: CSVEPGLPNTQYF. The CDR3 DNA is TGCAGCGTTGAACCGGGACTACCAAATACGCAGTATTTT.